There are a few counts of the clone carrying this TCR beta chain. This sample was included in a study of control samples from healthy donors and cancer patients. The assay was immunoSEQ multiplex PCR, and TCRdb's table has in-frame clones only and misses some. Among more than 95,000 clones, about 88% were seen once, and the ten largest hold roughly 2%. The germline V and J ends were trimmed by 4 bases and 5 bases, with 12 bases remaining between them. CDR3 size: 14 residues. The germline V gene has CDR1 MDHEN and CDR2 SYDVKM. The sample taken for sequencing was blood. The chain has TRBV28 and TRBJ1-5; D possibly corresponds to TRBD1 (6 bases). The TCR originated in a man in his late teens or twenties in good health. CDR3: CASSSPGAYQPQHF. As DNA, the CDR3 is TGTGCCAGCAGTTCCCCGGGGGCCTATCAGCCCCAGCATTTT.